The clone carrying this T cell receptor (beta chain) was observed a handful of times. One entry per CDR3 protein results from TCRdb running MiXCR on the RT-PCR reads. The table lists 650,000 to 800,000 distinct CDR3 sequences, over 11% of them singletons. This sample is part of a study of response to subunit inactivated influenza vaccine. The V and J ends lost 4 bases and 8 bases, in that order; junction bases with no gene match: 7. Germline CDR1 KGHSY, CDR2 FQNENV. The CDR3 spans 14 residues. The sample here was PBMCs from blood, taken around two weeks before vaccination. This clonotype was obtained from a man in his fifties who received an inactivated influenza vaccine. V is TRBV16 and J is TRBJ2-1, with 8 bases lining up with TRBD1. The CDR3 loop reads CASSPSQGADEQFF. As DNA, the CDR3 is TGTGCCAGCAGCCCGTCGCAGGGGGCTGATGAGCAGTTCTTC.